This TCR beta chain is from a study of shared clonotypes between healthy human individuals. Here immunoSEQ multiplex PCR was the method, and the copy in TCRdb shows in-frame clones only, minus some. The repertoire has 2,500,000 or so clones, approximately 93% of them found once; the top ten carry roughly 0.36%. CDR1 SEHNR and CDR2 FQNEAQ come from the germline V gene (reference sequence). V dropped 0 bases and J dropped 5 bases, with 14 bases sitting between them. The CDR3 extends over 15 amino acids. The clonotype was recovered from a young man in good health. Some clones in this sample may be carry-over from other donors' samples. The J gene is TRBJ2-7, the V gene TRBV7-9; either TRBD1 or TRBD2 may supply D (5 bases each). Sample: naive CD4+ T cells from PBMCs. Subset meaning: CD45RA+ positively selected. The CDR3 nucleotides read TGTGCCAGCAGCTTAGCGTTTCGAGGGACCCACGAGCAGTACTTC. Its protein product is CASSLAFRGTHEQYF.